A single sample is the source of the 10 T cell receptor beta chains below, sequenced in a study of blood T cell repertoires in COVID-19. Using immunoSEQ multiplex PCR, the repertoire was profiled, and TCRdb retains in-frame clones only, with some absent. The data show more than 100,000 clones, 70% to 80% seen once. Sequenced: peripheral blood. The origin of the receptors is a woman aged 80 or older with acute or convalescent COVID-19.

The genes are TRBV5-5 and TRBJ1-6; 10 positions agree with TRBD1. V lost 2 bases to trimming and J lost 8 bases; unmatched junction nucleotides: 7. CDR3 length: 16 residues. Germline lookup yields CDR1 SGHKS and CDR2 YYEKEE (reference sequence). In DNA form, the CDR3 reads TGTGCCAGCAGCTTTTTATCCGGGACAGGGGATTCACCCCTCCACTTT. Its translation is CASSFLSGTGDSPLHF.

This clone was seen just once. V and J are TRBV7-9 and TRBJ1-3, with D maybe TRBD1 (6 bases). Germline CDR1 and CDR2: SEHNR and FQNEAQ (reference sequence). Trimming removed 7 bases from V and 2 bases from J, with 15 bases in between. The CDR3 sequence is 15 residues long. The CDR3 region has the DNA TGTGCCAGCAAACAACAGGGAACGACTGGAAACACCATATATTTT. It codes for CASKQQGTTGNTIYF. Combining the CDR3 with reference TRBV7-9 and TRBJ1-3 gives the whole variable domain DTGVSQNPRHKITKRGQNVTFRCDPISEHNRLYWYRQTLGQGPEFLTYFQNEAQLEKSRLLSDRFSAERPKGSFSTLEIQRTEQGDSAMYLCASKQQGTTGNTIYFGEGSWLTVV.

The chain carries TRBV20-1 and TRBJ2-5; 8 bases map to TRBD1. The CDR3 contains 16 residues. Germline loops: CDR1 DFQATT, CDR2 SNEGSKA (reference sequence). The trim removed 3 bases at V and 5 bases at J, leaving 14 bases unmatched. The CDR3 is CSASSSMTGVTETQYF. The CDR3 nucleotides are TGCAGTGCTAGTAGTAGTATGACAGGGGTTACGGAGACCCAGTACTTC.

CDR3 residues: CASSLQGAHEQFF. CDR3 DNA sequence: TGTGCCAGCAGCCTACAGGGGGCTCATGAGCAGTTCTTC. The gene calls are TRBV9 and TRBJ2-1; 9 nucleotides agree with TRBD1. V was clipped by 4 bases and J by 8 bases; unmatched bases: 4. This CDR3 has 13 residues. Germline values: CDR1 SGDLS, CDR2 YYNGEE.

The CDR3 nucleotides are TGTGCCAGCAGCGGGGCTAGCGGTCTCCAAGAGACCCAGTACTTC. Encoded protein: CASSGASGLQETQYF. The genes are TRBV7-3 and TRBJ2-5; 7 bases agree with TRBD2. The CDR3 loop spans 15 amino acids. The ends lost 5 bases at V and 1 base at J; junction bases unmatched: 7. Per germline, CDR1 SGHTA and CDR2 FQGTGA.

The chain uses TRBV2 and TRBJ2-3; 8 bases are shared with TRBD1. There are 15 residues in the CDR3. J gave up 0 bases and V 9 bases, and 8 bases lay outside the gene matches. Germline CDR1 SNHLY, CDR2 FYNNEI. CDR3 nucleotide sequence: TGTGCCAGTACCCTCGGGACAGGAAGCACAGATACGCAGTATTTT. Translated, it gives CASTLGTGSTDTQYF.

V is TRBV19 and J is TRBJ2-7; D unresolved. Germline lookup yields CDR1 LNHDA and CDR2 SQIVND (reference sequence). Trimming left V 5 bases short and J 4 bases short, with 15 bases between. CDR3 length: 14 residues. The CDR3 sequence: CASSSQAGSYEQYF. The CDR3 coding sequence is TGTGCCAGTAGTTCCCAGGCCGGATCGTACGAGCAGTACTTC.

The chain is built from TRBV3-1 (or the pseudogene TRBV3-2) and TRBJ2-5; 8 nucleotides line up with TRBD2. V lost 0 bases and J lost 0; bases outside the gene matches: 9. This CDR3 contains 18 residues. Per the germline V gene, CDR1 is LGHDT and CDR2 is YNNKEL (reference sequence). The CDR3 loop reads CASSQDSLSGEYQETQYF. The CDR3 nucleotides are TGTGCCAGCAGCCAAGATTCGCTTAGCGGGGAGTACCAAGAGACCCAGTACTTC.

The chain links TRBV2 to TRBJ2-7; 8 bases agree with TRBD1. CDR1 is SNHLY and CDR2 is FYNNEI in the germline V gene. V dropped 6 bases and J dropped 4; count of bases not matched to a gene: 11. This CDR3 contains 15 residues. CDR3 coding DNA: TGTGCCAGCAGCCTAAGGGGGACAGGTCAATACGAGCAGTACTTC. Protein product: CASSLRGTGQYEQYF.

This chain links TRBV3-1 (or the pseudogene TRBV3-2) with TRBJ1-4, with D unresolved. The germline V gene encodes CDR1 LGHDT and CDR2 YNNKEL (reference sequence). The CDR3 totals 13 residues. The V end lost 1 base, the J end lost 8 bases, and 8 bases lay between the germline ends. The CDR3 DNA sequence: TGTGCCAGCAGCCAAGGTCCTTTGGAAAAACTGTTTTTT. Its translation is CASSQGPLEKLFF.